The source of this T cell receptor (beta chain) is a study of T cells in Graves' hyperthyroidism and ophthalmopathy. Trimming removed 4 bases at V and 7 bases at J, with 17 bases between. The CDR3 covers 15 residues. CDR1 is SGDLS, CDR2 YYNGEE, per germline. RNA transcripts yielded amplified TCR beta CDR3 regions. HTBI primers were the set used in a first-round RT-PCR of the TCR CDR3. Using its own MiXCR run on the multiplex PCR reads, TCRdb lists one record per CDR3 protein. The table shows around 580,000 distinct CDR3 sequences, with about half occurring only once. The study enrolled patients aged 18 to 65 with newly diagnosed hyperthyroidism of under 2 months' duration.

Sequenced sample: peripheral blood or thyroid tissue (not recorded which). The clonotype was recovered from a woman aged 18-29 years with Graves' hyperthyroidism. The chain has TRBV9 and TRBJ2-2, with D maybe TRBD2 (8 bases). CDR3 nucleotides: TGTGCCAGCAGCCCACGGGAGGGGGCGGTCGGGGAGCTGTTTTTT. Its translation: CASSPREGAVGELFF.